Described below is a single T cell receptor beta chain sequence and its context. No antigen is known for it. Libraries were prepared by immunoSEQ multiplex PCR; TCRdb keeps only in-frame clonotypes and omits some of them. This table has 20,000 or so clones, approximately 85% appearing once. This record comes from a study of a mutant IDH1 vaccine in newly diagnosed glioma. General observations from the study: Top-clonotype changes in peripheral T cells seemed unrelated to pseudoprogression. Patients mounted vaccine-induced immune responses in 90% to 95% of cases.

Regarding time point: baseline, week 1 (first vaccination visit). Treatment denoted: pre-vaccination baseline after standard-of-care therapy. V dropped 0 bases and J dropped 2 bases, with 2 bases sitting between them. The CDR3 loop spans 12 amino acids. Germline V lookup: CDR1 SGHTA, CDR2 FQGNSA. The chain combines TRBV7-2 with TRBJ2-7; D remains ambiguous. The receptor comes from a man aged 35 to 55 with glioma. This specimen consisted of PBMCs, obtained from a glioma patient treated with radiotherapy, temozolomide or both. CDR3 region: CASSLATYEQYF. Written as DNA, the CDR3 is TGTGCCAGCAGCTTAGCCACCTACGAGCAGTACTTC.